This TCR beta chain came from a study of blood T cell repertoires in COVID-19. As for the study in general: Samples representing acute and convalescent COVID-19 were sourced from the United States, Italy and Spain. Sample material is recorded as cDNA or gDNA derived from T cells, B-cell-depleted T cells, or PBMCs.

The CDR3 covers 14 residues. Germline V gene data show CDR1 as SQVTM and CDR2 as ANQGSEA. With 5 bases removed from V and 7 bases from J, the gap between germline ends came to 20 bases. Original analysis: Cell counts per sample came from amplifying reference gene primers. The table came from immunoSEQ multiplex PCR; TCRdb's copy has only in-frame clones and leaves some out. Clone size and the V and J calls come from that table; the DNA yielded D and trimming. The table has around 110,000 clones, approximately 82% seen once; the top ten hold 2% to 2.5%. Specimen: peripheral blood. This sequence was found in a man aged 25-45 years with acute or convalescent COVID-19. The gene calls are TRBV29-1 and TRBJ1-1, with a weak D call TRBD1 (6 bases). CDR3 protein: CSVFLGQPPGEAFF. The CDR3 DNA sequence: TGCAGCGTTTTCTTAGGACAGCCCCCCGGTGAAGCTTTCTTT.